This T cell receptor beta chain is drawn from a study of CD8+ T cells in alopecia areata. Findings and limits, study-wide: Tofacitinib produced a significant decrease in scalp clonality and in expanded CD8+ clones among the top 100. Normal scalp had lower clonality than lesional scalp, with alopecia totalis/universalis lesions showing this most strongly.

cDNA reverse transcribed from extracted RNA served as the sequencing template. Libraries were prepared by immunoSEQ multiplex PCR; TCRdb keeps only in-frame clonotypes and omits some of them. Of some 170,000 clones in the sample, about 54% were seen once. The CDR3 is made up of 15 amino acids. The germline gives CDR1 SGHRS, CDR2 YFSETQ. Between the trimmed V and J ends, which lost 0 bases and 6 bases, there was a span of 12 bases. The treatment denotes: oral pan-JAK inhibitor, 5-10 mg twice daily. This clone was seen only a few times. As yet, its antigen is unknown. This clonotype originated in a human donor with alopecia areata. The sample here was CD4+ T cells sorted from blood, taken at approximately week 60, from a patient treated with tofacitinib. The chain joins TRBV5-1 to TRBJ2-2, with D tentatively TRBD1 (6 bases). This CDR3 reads CASSLANRVPGELFF. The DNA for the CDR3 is TGCGCCAGCAGCTTGGCCAACAGGGTCCCCGGGGAGCTGTTTTTT.